This TCR beta chain was retrieved from a study of metastatic and nonmetastatic thyroid tumors. This clone was counted a few times. V lost 5 bases and J lost 1, with 16 bases in between. The CDR3 is 16 residues long. The germline CDR1 and CDR2 sequences are KGHDR and SFDVKD. Treatment of any kind had been given to no patient before thyroid surgery. Methods used by the authors: CDR3 was compared across clinicopathological groups, and the resulting differences were used to build a distant-metastasis classifier for papillary thyroid cancer. TCRdb reanalyzed the PCR reads via MiXCR. These V and J calls derive from TCRdb rather than the authors' analysis. The sample lists roughly 20,000 clones; 37% were seen once.

The sample was tumor tissue. The V gene is TRBV24-1, the J gene TRBJ1-1; possibly TRBD1 for D (6 bases). The clonotype was recovered from a female donor with papillary thyroid cancer or a benign thyroid nodule (not recorded which). Some clones in this sample may be carry-over from other donors' samples. The CDR3 DNA is TGTGCCACCAGTGCCCCTCCGCAGGGGACGAACACTGAAGCTTTCTTT. Its protein product is CATSAPPQGTNTEAFF.